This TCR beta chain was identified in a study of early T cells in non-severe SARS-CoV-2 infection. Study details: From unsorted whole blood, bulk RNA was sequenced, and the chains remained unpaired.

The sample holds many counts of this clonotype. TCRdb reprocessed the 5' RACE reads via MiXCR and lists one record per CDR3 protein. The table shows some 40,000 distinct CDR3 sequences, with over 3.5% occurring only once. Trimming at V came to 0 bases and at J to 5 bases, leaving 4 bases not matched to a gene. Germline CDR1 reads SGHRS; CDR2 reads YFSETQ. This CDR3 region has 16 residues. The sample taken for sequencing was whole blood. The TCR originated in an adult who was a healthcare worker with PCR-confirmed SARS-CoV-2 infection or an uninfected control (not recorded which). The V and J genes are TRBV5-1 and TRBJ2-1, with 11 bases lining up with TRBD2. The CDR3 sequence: CASSLASGGSNNEQFF. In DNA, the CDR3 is TGCGCCAGCAGCTTGGCTAGCGGGGGGTCGAACAATGAGCAGTTCTTC.